These 30 T cell receptor beta chains originate from one sample sequenced in a study of CD8 T cells in ankylosing spondylitis. TCRdb analysed the 5' RACE reads with MiXCR anew, one entry per CDR3 protein. Counted here are 150,000 or so distinct CDR3 sequences, approximately 20% occurring once; the ten biggest clones make up under 9%. Sequenced sample: blood, either unsorted or a sorted T cell fraction (not recorded which). The receptor source for this set is a male donor with ankylosing spondylitis or in good health (not recorded which).

The sample holds a few counts of this clonotype. V and J are TRBV7-9 and TRBJ1-4; D possibly corresponds to TRBD1 (5 bases). Germline assignment: CDR1 SEHNR and CDR2 FQNEAQ (reference sequence). This CDR3 contains 14 residues. Deletions cut 3 bases from V and 7 bases from J, with 12 bases between. CDR3 region: CASSFGGVTEKLFF. In nucleotides, the CDR3 is TGTGCCAGCAGCTTTGGGGGGGTGACTGAAAAACTGTTTTTT. The full variable domain, its missing parts supplied by reference TRBV7-9 and TRBJ1-4, is DTGVSQNPRHKITKRGQNVTFRCDPISEHNRLYWYRQTLGQGPEFLTYFQNEAQLEKSRLLSDRFSAERPKGSFSTLEIQRTEQGDSAMYLCASSFGGVTEKLFFGSGTQLSVL.

This clonotype was seen repeatedly, ten times or more. This sequence joins TRBV30 and TRBJ2-3; 7 bases match TRBD1. This CDR3 contains 16 residues. Trimming at V came to 4 bases and at J to 5 bases, leaving 15 bases not matched to a gene. Germline lookup yields CDR1 GTSNPN and CDR2 SVGIG (reference sequence). Here the CDR3 DNA reads TGTGCCTGGACAACTCCCGGGACAGTGCGAATAGATACGCAGTATTTT. Translating gives CAWTTPGTVRIDTQYF.

This clonotype was detected a few times. This chain connects TRBV29-1 to TRBJ1-1; TRBD1 aligns across 9 bases. With 7 bases clipped from V and 6 bases from J, the junction kept 12 bases outside the gene matches. The CDR3 covers 14 residues. Germline V CDR1 and CDR2: SQVTM, ANQGSEA. The CDR3 loop is CSAGGGTGTSEAFF. In nucleotides, the CDR3 is TGCAGCGCCGGAGGTGGGACAGGGACTTCTGAAGCTTTCTTT.

This chain links TRBV20-1 with TRBJ2-1; weak D call: TRBD2 (5 bases). This CDR3 comprises 14 residues. Germline V gene sequence: CDR1 DFQATT, CDR2 SNEGSKA (reference sequence). The germline V and J ends were trimmed by 6 bases and 3 bases, with 15 bases remaining between them. CDR3 coding DNA: TGCAGTGCCAGTAGGTCAGGAGGCTACAATGAGCAGTTCTTC. This codes for CSASRSGGYNEQFF.

This clonotype was recorded at least ten times. The V call is TRBV20-1, the J call TRBJ2-3; D is perhaps TRBD2 (6 bases). The CDR3 loop spans 15 amino acids. The germline V and J ends were trimmed by 0 bases and 1 base, with 11 bases remaining between them. Germline CDR1 DFQATT, CDR2 SNEGSKA (reference sequence). The CDR3 DNA reads TGCAGTGCTAGAGAACGTTCTAGCGGCACAGATACGCAGTATTTT. It is translated as CSARERSSGTDTQYF.

This rearrangement joins TRBV5-1 to TRBJ1-2; 7 bases line up with TRBD1. J gave up 4 bases and V 6 bases, and 9 bases lay outside the gene matches. The CDR3 is 14 residues long. Per germline, CDR1 SGHRS and CDR2 YFSETQ. DNA for the CDR3: TGCGCCAGCACCCCCCTAGGGGGCTCCTATGGCTACACCTTC. This encodes CASTPLGGSYGYTF.

This clonotype was picked up a small number of times. The gene calls are TRBV11-2 and TRBJ2-2; D perhaps matches TRBD2 (6 bases). This CDR3 spans 18 amino acids. Germline-derived CDR1 and CDR2 are SGHAT and FQNNGV. Trimming left V 3 bases short and J 2 bases short, with 19 bases between. CDR3 in amino acids: CASSFSGSLAPNTGELFF. DNA for the CDR3: TGTGCCAGCAGCTTCAGTGGGTCGCTAGCGCCAAACACCGGGGAGCTGTTTTTT. Full variable domain (missing parts from reference TRBV11-2 and TRBJ2-2): EAGVAQSPRYKIIEKRQSVAFWCNPISGHATLYWYQQILGQGPKLLIQFQNNGVVDDSQLPKDRFSAERLKGVDSTLKIQPAKLEDSAVYLCASSFSGSLAPNTGELFFGEGSRLTVL.

This clonotype turned up a few times. The chain uses TRBV4-1 and TRBJ2-2, with D tentatively TRBD2 (5 bases). Between the trimmed V and J ends, which lost 3 bases and 6 bases, there was a span of 11 bases. CDR1 and CDR2 (germline): MGHRA, YSYEKL. This CDR3 comprises 14 residues. For the CDR3, the DNA is TGCGCCAGCAGCCACGGGGAACGGGCCGGGGAGCTGTTTTTT. It codes for CASSHGERAGELFF.

The chain links TRBV18 to TRBJ2-6; D tentatively fits TRBD1 or TRBD2 (5 bases each). This CDR3 region has 18 residues. The germline gives CDR1 KGHSH, CDR2 LQKENI. V shed 2 bases and J shed 1 base, with 15 bases lying between them. The CDR3, as DNA: TGTGCCAGCTCACCATTGGGACCCCCGGCATCTGGGGCCAACGTCCTGACTTTC. As protein: CASSPLGPPASGANVLTF.

J is TRBJ2-4 and V is TRBV12-3 or TRBV12-4; tentative D call: TRBD1 (7 bases). Trimming pared 3 bases from V and 2 bases from J, leaving 26 bases between. This CDR3 contains 20 residues. This chain's CDR3 is CASSFGPGLRGFDTKNIQYF. DNA for the CDR3: TGTGCCAGCAGTTTTGGGCCGGGACTCAGGGGGTTCGATACCAAAAACATTCAGTACTTC.

This clonotype was picked up a small number of times. The gene calls are TRBV18 and TRBJ2-7; 7 bases align to TRBD1. After removal of 4 bases from V and 2 bases from J, the junction contained 2 bases not matched to a gene. The CDR3 runs to 13 residues. Germline values: CDR1 KGHSH, CDR2 LQKENI. The DNA of the CDR3 is TGTGCCAGCTCACGGGGACAGACCTACGAGCAGTACTTC. Translating it yields CASSRGQTYEQYF.

The chain is built from TRBV7-7 and TRBJ2-1; TRBD1 matches 8 bases. V was clipped by 3 bases and J by 7 bases; unmatched bases: 2. CDR1 is SSHAT, CDR2 FNYEAQ, per germline (reference sequence). This CDR3 region has 13 residues. CDR3 region: CASSLDRANEQFF. The DNA of the CDR3 is TGTGCCAGCAGCTTGGACAGGGCTAATGAGCAGTTCTTC.

This clonotype came up many times. The V and J genes are TRBV5-5 and TRBJ2-1; 12 nucleotides agree with TRBD2. The CDR3 covers 17 residues. Per germline, CDR1 SGHKS and CDR2 YYEKEE (reference sequence). Trimming removed 1 base from V and 2 bases from J; junction bases left unmatched: 4. The CDR3 DNA reads as TGTGCCAGCAGCTTGAGGGCTAGCGGGAGGGCCTACAATGAGCAGTTCTTC. It yields the protein CASSLRASGRAYNEQFF. The full variable domain, its missing parts supplied by reference TRBV5-5 and TRBJ2-1, is DAGVTQSPTHLIKTRGQQVTLRCSPISGHKSVSWYQQVLGQGPQFIFQYYEKEERGRGNFPDRFSARQFPNYSSELNVNALLLGDSALYLCASSLRASGRAYNEQFFGPGTRLTVL.

The chain employs TRBV7-2 and TRBJ2-7; 9 positions match TRBD2. The V gene's germline CDR1 is SGHTA and CDR2 FQGNSA. The V segment lost 2 bases and the J segment 4 bases; nucleotides outside the gene matches: 3. This CDR3 is built from 14 residues. CDR3 in DNA: TGTGCCAGCAGCTTAAGCGGGAGGAGTTACGAGCAGTACTTC. Translation gives CASSLSGRSYEQYF.

This clonotype was picked up a small number of times. The rearrangement uses TRBV5-1 and TRBJ2-7; the D gene is possibly TRBD1 (6 bases). V was shortened by 3 bases and J by 3 bases, with 13 bases between the two germline ends. This CDR3 has 14 amino acids. Germline assignment: CDR1 SGHRS and CDR2 YFSETQ. Written as DNA, the CDR3 is TGCGCCAGCAGCTCGGGCAGGGGCGGCTACGAGCAGTACTTC. Protein: CASSSGRGGYEQYF.

The chain employs TRBV28 and TRBJ2-7; no clear D gene. CDR1 MDHEN and CDR2 SYDVKM come from the germline V gene. V was pared by 2 bases and J by 5 bases, with 10 bases between. This CDR3 has 13 residues. As DNA, the CDR3 is TGTGCCAGCAGTTTAAATCCCCTGCACGAGCAGTACTTC. Protein product: CASSLNPLHEQYF.

The V and J genes are TRBV6-6 and TRBJ2-1; TRBD2 matches at 10 bases. The CDR3 runs 16 residues. CDR1 and CDR2 from the germline V gene are MNHNY and SVGAGI (reference sequence). V shed 7 bases and J 7 bases; nucleotides not matched to a gene: 13. The CDR3 loop is CASNRGASGSRNEQFF. The CDR3, as DNA: TGTGCCAGCAATCGGGGGGCTAGCGGGAGCAGGAATGAGCAGTTCTTC.

The sample holds many counts of this clonotype. This chain links TRBV5-1 with TRBJ2-1, with D hard to call. The CDR3 totals 19 residues. Germline assignment: CDR1 SGHRS and CDR2 YFSETQ. The germline V and J ends were trimmed by 4 bases and 1 base, with 24 bases remaining between them. Written as DNA, the CDR3 is TGCGCCAGCAGCGTCAGACAAGGGTCCCCCCTCTCGTCCTACAATGAGCAGTTCTTC. It specifies CASSVRQGSPLSSYNEQFF.

This clonotype was found a few times. The chain recombines TRBV12-3 or TRBV12-4 with TRBJ1-6, with 8 positions matching TRBD1. This CDR3 is built from 15 residues. Trimming took 5 bases from V and 10 from J; bases not matched to a gene: 10. The chain's CDR3 is CASSVDRAGLSPLHF. The CDR3 coding sequence is TGTGCCAGCAGTGTGGACAGGGCGGGTTTATCACCCCTCCACTTT.

This clonotype was observed a handful of times. The chain is built from TRBV12-3 or TRBV12-4 and TRBJ1-2; possible D gene TRBD1, 5 bases. The CDR3 totals 13 residues. Trimming stripped 3 bases from V and 3 bases from J, with 8 bases between. The CDR3 DNA follows: TGTGCCAGCAGTTTGGGGGACGACTATGGCTACACCTTC. Amino acids: CASSLGDDYGYTF.

This clonotype was seen a handful of times. CDR3 in DNA: TGTGCCAGCAGCGTAACTGGGCGGGAGACCCAGTACTTC. Translation gives CASSVTGRETQYF. V and J are TRBV9 and TRBJ2-5; D is uncertain. This CDR3 spans 13 amino acids. V gave up 1 base and J gave up 5 bases, with 9 bases separating them. In germline, CDR1 is SGDLS, CDR2 YYNGEE.

V gene TRBV2 combines with J gene TRBJ1-5, with D unresolved. This CDR3 is built from 12 residues. Germline-derived CDR1 and CDR2 are SNHLY and FYNNEI. V gave up 8 bases and J gave up 6 bases, with 11 bases separating them. CDR3: CASDNFGQPQHF. CDR3 in DNA: TGTGCCAGCGACAACTTCGGTCAGCCCCAGCATTTT.

This clonotype was seen ten or more times. V and J are TRBV12-3 or TRBV12-4 and TRBJ1-3; TRBD1 matches 7 bases. The CDR3 runs to 14 residues. The junction had 4 bases not matched to a gene; V was cut back by 6 bases and J by 2 bases. The CDR3, as DNA: TGTGCCAGCAGACCAACAGGGGCTGGAAACACCATATATTTT. It is translated as CASRPTGAGNTIYF.

In this sample, this clonotype turned up many times. The chain joins TRBV20-1 to TRBJ1-1; D not resolved. V shed 0 bases and J shed 2 bases, with 10 bases lying between them. The CDR3 has 14 residues. Germline V gene lookup returns CDR1 DFQATT and CDR2 SNEGSKA (reference sequence). This CDR3 is CSAREHIQNTEAFF. The CDR3 DNA reads as TGCAGTGCTAGAGAGCACATTCAAAACACTGAAGCTTTCTTT.

This clonotype was detected ten times or more. The rearrangement links TRBV24-1 to TRBJ2-2, with 7 bases identical to TRBD1. The CDR3 loop spans 16 amino acids. The trim removed 0 bases at V and 4 bases at J, leaving 4 bases unmatched. Germline CDR1 reads KGHDR; CDR2 reads SFDVKD. The CDR3 nucleotides read TGTGCCACCAGTGATTTGCGCAGGGACAGCACCGGGGAGCTGTTTTTT. Residues: CATSDLRRDSTGELFF.

This clonotype was detected only once. This chain uses TRBV2 with TRBJ2-5, with D maybe TRBD2 (6 bases). Per the germline V gene, CDR1 is SNHLY and CDR2 is FYNNEI. Trimming pared 4 bases from V and 7 bases from J, leaving 13 bases between. The CDR3 contains 13 residues. CDR3 in DNA: TGTGCCAGCAGTGCTGCGGCCGGGGGGACCCAGTACTTC. Its translation: CASSAAAGGTQYF.

This clonotype was found many times. The DNA for the CDR3 is TGTGCCAGCGGACAGTCTAGGTCACCCCTCCACTTT. Its translation: CASGQSRSPLHF. V is TRBV27 and J is TRBJ1-6; perhaps TRBD1 as D (6 bases). Germline V gene sequence: CDR1 MNHEY, CDR2 SMNVEV (reference sequence). This CDR3 contains 12 residues. V gave up 8 bases and J gave up 10 bases, with 12 bases separating them.

This clonotype was found many times. The chain employs TRBV6-1 and TRBJ1-5; 7 bases line up with TRBD1. Germline assignment: CDR1 MNHNS and CDR2 SASEGT. V dropped 5 bases and J dropped 0; count of bases not matched to a gene: 1. The CDR3 extends over 14 amino acids. This chain's CDR3 is CASSRGRSNQPQHF. CDR3 sequence (DNA): TGTGCCAGCAGTAGGGGGCGTAGCAATCAGCCCCAGCATTTT.

This clonotype was recorded a few times. In DNA, the CDR3 is TGCGCCAGCAGCTTGGACCCCAGGGGGGATGAGCAGTTCTTC. It specifies CASSLDPRGDEQFF. The chain joins TRBV5-1 to TRBJ2-1; maybe TRBD1 (7 bases). The CDR3 consists of 14 residues. CDR1 and CDR2 from the germline V gene are SGHRS and YFSETQ. V shed 0 bases and J shed 8 bases, with 12 bases lying between them.

The CDR3 nucleotides read TGTGCCAGCAGTTTATCAGTGGTACCAGAGACCCAGTACTTC. Translated, it gives CASSLSVVPETQYF. This chain joins TRBV28 and TRBJ2-5; D unclear. The germline CDR1 and CDR2 sequences are MDHEN and SYDVKM. The CDR3 is 14 residues long. Trimming took 1 base from V and 4 from J, leaving 10 bases between them. The entire variable domain, with the rest obtained from reference TRBV28 and TRBJ2-5, is as follows: DVKVTQSSRYLVKRTGEKVFLECVQDMDHENMFWYRQDPGLGLRLIYFSYDVKMKEKGDIPEGYSVSREKKERFSLILESASTNQTSMYLCASSLSVVPETQYFGPGTRLLVL.